The rows below give T cell receptor beta chains drawn from one sample of a study of Ad26.COV2.S vaccination and SARS-CoV-2 variants. Method: immunoSEQ multiplex PCR; TCRdb's copy keeps in-frame clones and lacks some. The sample has some 250,000 clones, around 87% seen once. The sample here was peripheral blood, taken in a trial of Ad26.COV2.S vaccine versus placebo. Receptors originate from a person between 18 and 59 years old who received the Ad26.COV2.S COVID-19 vaccine or a placebo. The CDR3 runs from the conserved cysteine through the conserved F or W. Fields, in order: V gene, J gene, D gene, clone size, CDR3 DNA, CDR3 protein. A D gene is named only where the DNA matches it firmly. For some rows the clone size is stated as once, few or many, or as a class when expanded; others skip it.

v_call: TRBV28
j_call: TRBJ1-1
d_call: NA
clone_size: NA
cdr3_nt: TGTGCCAGCAGTTTAGTAAAGGGAGGCACTGAAGCTTTCTTT
cdr3_aa: CASSLVKGGTEAFF

v_call: TRBV7-9
j_call: TRBJ1-1
d_call: NA
clone_size: NA
cdr3_nt: TGTGCCAGCAGCTTAACAGGGAACACTGAAGCTTTCTTT
cdr3_aa: CASSLTGNTEAFF

v_call: TRBV4-1
j_call: TRBJ2-5
d_call: NA
clone_size: NA
cdr3_nt: TGCGCCAGCAGCCCTACAAGTATTCAAGAGACCCAGTACTTC
cdr3_aa: CASSPTSIQETQYF

v_call: TRBV6-5
j_call: TRBJ2-7
d_call: NA
clone_size: NA
cdr3_nt: TGTGCCAGCAGTTACATCGGGGGCGAGCAGTACTTC
cdr3_aa: CASSYIGGEQYF

v_call: TRBV10-3
j_call: TRBJ2-1
d_call: NA
clone_size: NA
cdr3_nt: TGTGCCATCAGTGAGGGTGTCGGGTCGGGAGTACGGAATGAGCAGTTCTTC
cdr3_aa: CAISEGVGSGVRNEQFF

v_call: TRBV6-5
j_call: TRBJ1-2
d_call: TRBD1
clone_size: NA
cdr3_nt: TGTGCCAGCAGTTACTCTGGACAGGGATACGGTGGCTACACCTTC
cdr3_aa: CASSYSGQGYGGYTF

v_call: TRBV19
j_call: TRBJ1-4
d_call: TRBD1
clone_size: NA
cdr3_nt: TGTGCCAGTAGTCCCCGGGGCAGGGGGTCTAATGAAAAACTGTTTTTT
cdr3_aa: CASSPRGRGSNEKLFF

v_call: TRBV6-2/TRBV6-3
j_call: TRBJ2-7
d_call: TRBD2
clone_size: once
cdr3_nt: TGTGCCAGCAGTTACCCCGTAGCGGGAGGGCCTCACGAGCAGTACTTC
cdr3_aa: CASSYPVAGGPHEQYF

v_call: TRBV11-2
j_call: TRBJ2-3
d_call: NA
clone_size: NA
cdr3_nt: TGTGCCAGCAACCATCGGGCGACAGGATATCGCACAGATACGCAGTATTTT
cdr3_aa: CASNHRATGYRTDTQYF

v_call: TRBV29-1
j_call: TRBJ2-1
d_call: TRBD2
clone_size: NA
cdr3_nt: TGCAGCGTTGGCTCGGGACTAGCGGGACCTGAGCAGTTCTTC
cdr3_aa: CSVGSGLAGPEQFF

v_call: TRBV5-1
j_call: TRBJ1-6
d_call: NA
clone_size: NA
cdr3_nt: TGCGCCAGCAGCTGGGGCGGAGAGGGTAATAATTCACCCCTCCACTTT
cdr3_aa: CASSWGGEGNNSPLHF

v_call: TRBV4-3
j_call: TRBJ2-7
d_call: NA
clone_size: NA
cdr3_nt: TGCGCCAGCAGCCCCTCCGGAGGACAGCACCCCGAGCAGTACTTC
cdr3_aa: CASSPSGGQHPEQYF

v_call: TRBV6-4
j_call: TRBJ1-2
d_call: TRBD1
clone_size: NA
cdr3_nt: TGTGCCAGCAGTCCTATATGGGACAGAAAGGGATCTAACTATGGCTACACCTTC
cdr3_aa: CASSPIWDRKGSNYGYTF

v_call: TRBV11-2
j_call: TRBJ2-2
d_call: NA
clone_size: NA
cdr3_nt: TGTGCCAGCAGCTCCATCATGGGCGGGGAGCTGTTTTTT
cdr3_aa: CASSSIMGGELFF

v_call: TRBV27
j_call: TRBJ2-2
d_call: NA
clone_size: NA
cdr3_nt: TGTGCCAGCGGAAGGGCGGGGGCAGGGAACACCGGGGAGCTGTTTTTT
cdr3_aa: CASGRAGAGNTGELFF

v_call: TRBV30
j_call: TRBJ2-5
d_call: NA
clone_size: NA
cdr3_nt: TGTGCCTGGAGTGTACAAACAGGGCTAGAGACCCAGTACTTC
cdr3_aa: CAWSVQTGLETQYF

v_call: TRBV27
j_call: TRBJ1-2
d_call: NA
clone_size: NA
cdr3_nt: TGTGCCAGCAGTTTAGGCCCCTCTGGAGGGAACTATGGCTACACCTTC
cdr3_aa: CASSLGPSGGNYGYTF

v_call: TRBV11-2
j_call: TRBJ2-1
d_call: NA
clone_size: NA
cdr3_nt: TGTGCCAGCAGCTTAGATGAGGGGGGGGCCTACAATGAGCAGTTCTTC
cdr3_aa: CASSLDEGGAYNEQFF

v_call: TRBV28
j_call: TRBJ2-1
d_call: TRBD2
clone_size: NA
cdr3_nt: TGTGCCAGCAGTTTATTAACTAGCGGGTACAATGAGCAGTTCTTC
cdr3_aa: CASSLLTSGYNEQFF

v_call: TRBV28
j_call: TRBJ2-7
d_call: NA
clone_size: NA
cdr3_nt: TGTGCCAGCCAAGGAGCCTACGAGCAGTACTTC
cdr3_aa: CASQGAYEQYF

v_call: TRBV2
j_call: TRBJ1-2
d_call: NA
clone_size: once
cdr3_nt: TGTGCCAGCAGTGACGGCAAGGGCTATGGCTACACCTTC
cdr3_aa: CASSDGKGYGYTF

v_call: TRBV5-6
j_call: TRBJ2-7
d_call: TRBD1
clone_size: NA
cdr3_nt: TGTGCCAGCAGCCCGGACAGGGGGACTTACGAGCAGTACTTC
cdr3_aa: CASSPDRGTYEQYF

v_call: TRBV5-4
j_call: TRBJ1-1
d_call: NA
clone_size: NA
cdr3_nt: TGTGCCAGCAGCTTGAGGACGGGGAACACTGAAGCTTTCTTT
cdr3_aa: CASSLRTGNTEAFF

v_call: TRBV5-4
j_call: TRBJ2-2
d_call: TRBD1
clone_size: NA
cdr3_nt: TGTGCCAGCAGCTTACAGGGGGCCGGGGAGCTGTTTTTT
cdr3_aa: CASSLQGAGELFF

v_call: TRBV19
j_call: TRBJ1-5
d_call: TRBD1
clone_size: NA
cdr3_nt: TGTGCCAGTAGTATTGGGACAGCGAGCAATCAGCCCCAGCATTTT
cdr3_aa: CASSIGTASNQPQHF

v_call: TRBV6-2/TRBV6-3
j_call: TRBJ2-7
d_call: NA
clone_size: NA
cdr3_nt: TGTGCCAGCAGTTTTTTCTCCTACGAGCAGTACTTC
cdr3_aa: CASSFFSYEQYF

v_call: TRBV3-1/TRBV3-2
j_call: TRBJ2-2
d_call: NA
clone_size: NA
cdr3_nt: TGTGCCAGCAGCCAGGGTGCCCGGACGGATAACACCGGGGAGCTGTTTTTT
cdr3_aa: CASSQGARTDNTGELFF

v_call: TRBV27
j_call: TRBJ2-1
d_call: TRBD2
clone_size: NA
cdr3_nt: TGTGCCAGCAGACCAGGACTAGCGGGGACCTACAATGAGCAGTTCTTC
cdr3_aa: CASRPGLAGTYNEQFF

v_call: TRBV7-9
j_call: TRBJ2-7
d_call: NA
clone_size: NA
cdr3_nt: TGTGCCAGCAGCCACCAGGGCATTCTTGCCGAGCAGTACTTC
cdr3_aa: CASSHQGILAEQYF

v_call: TRBV10-3
j_call: TRBJ1-3
d_call: NA
clone_size: NA
cdr3_nt: TGTGCCATCAGTGCGGTCCCAGGAGGCTCTGGAAACACCATATATTTT
cdr3_aa: CAISAVPGGSGNTIYF

v_call: TRBV6-5
j_call: TRBJ2-5
d_call: TRBD1
clone_size: NA
cdr3_nt: TGTGCCAGCAGTAGAACAGGGGATGTTGAGACCCAGTACTTC
cdr3_aa: CASSRTGDVETQYF

v_call: TRBV7-2
j_call: TRBJ1-6
d_call: NA
clone_size: NA
cdr3_nt: TGTGCCAGCAGCTTAGATCGACTGGGATTAGGTTCACCCCTCCACTTT
cdr3_aa: CASSLDRLGLGSPLHF

v_call: TRBV5-8
j_call: TRBJ2-1
d_call: NA
clone_size: NA
cdr3_nt: TGTGCAGGGGGCGGGAGCCCCTACAATGAGCAGTTCTTC
cdr3_aa: CAGGGSPYNEQFF

v_call: TRBV29-1
j_call: TRBJ2-5
d_call: TRBD2
clone_size: NA
cdr3_nt: TGCAGCGTCACCGGACTAGTCGAAGAGACCCAGTACTTC
cdr3_aa: CSVTGLVEETQYF

v_call: TRBV7-2
j_call: TRBJ2-2
d_call: TRBD2
clone_size: NA
cdr3_nt: TGTGCCAGCAGCTTAGAGGGAGGGGGGGAGCTGTTTTTT
cdr3_aa: CASSLEGGGELFF

v_call: TRBV28
j_call: TRBJ1-2
d_call: NA
clone_size: NA
cdr3_nt: TGTGCCAGCAGTTTTTTCACACAGGGAAGTTATGGCTACACCTTC
cdr3_aa: CASSFFTQGSYGYTF

v_call: TRBV3-1/TRBV3-2
j_call: TRBJ2-5
d_call: TRBD2
clone_size: NA
cdr3_nt: TGTGCCAGCAGCCAGCGGGGGGGCGGGGAGACCCAGTACTTC
cdr3_aa: CASSQRGGGETQYF

v_call: TRBV6-1
j_call: TRBJ2-2
d_call: TRBD1
clone_size: NA
cdr3_nt: TGTGCCAGCAGTGAAGGCTTGGGACAGGGTCTGCACGGGGAGCTGTTTTTT
cdr3_aa: CASSEGLGQGLHGELFF

v_call: TRBV28
j_call: TRBJ1-1
d_call: NA
clone_size: NA
cdr3_nt: TGTGCCAGCAGTTTGGGAGGGACGGCCGAAGCTTTCTTT
cdr3_aa: CASSLGGTAEAFF

v_call: TRBV6-5
j_call: TRBJ2-5
d_call: TRBD1
clone_size: NA
cdr3_nt: TGTGCCAGCAGCCGACAGGGGGCGGAAGAGACCCAGTACTTC
cdr3_aa: CASSRQGAEETQYF

v_call: TRBV27
j_call: TRBJ1-2
d_call: NA
clone_size: NA
cdr3_nt: TGTGCCAGCAGTGGCTCGACGGTAGGACTTTATGGCTACACCTTC
cdr3_aa: CASSGSTVGLYGYTF

v_call: TRBV6-2/TRBV6-3
j_call: TRBJ2-7
d_call: NA
clone_size: NA
cdr3_nt: TGTGCCAGCAGTCTCCTCGGGCCCTACGAGCAGTACTTC
cdr3_aa: CASSLLGPYEQYF

v_call: TRBV5-4
j_call: TRBJ1-2
d_call: TRBD1
clone_size: NA
cdr3_nt: TGTGCCAGCAGCTCCCCCGGGACAGGTTTCTATGGCTACACCTTC
cdr3_aa: CASSSPGTGFYGYTF

v_call: TRBV20-1
j_call: TRBJ2-7
d_call: TRBD2
clone_size: NA
cdr3_nt: TGCAGTGCTAGTGTTTCTAGCGGGCTTGGCTACGAGCAGTACTTC
cdr3_aa: CSASVSSGLGYEQYF

v_call: TRBV10-3
j_call: TRBJ1-2
d_call: NA
clone_size: NA
cdr3_nt: TGTGCCATCAGTCGACAGAGAGAGGAGGGCTACACCTTC
cdr3_aa: CAISRQREEGYTF

v_call: TRBV7-2
j_call: TRBJ1-2
d_call: NA
clone_size: NA
cdr3_nt: TGTGCCAGCAGCTTAGGTGGCGGGGTTGGTGGCTATGGCTACACCTTC
cdr3_aa: CASSLGGGVGGYGYTF

v_call: TRBV3-1/TRBV3-2
j_call: TRBJ1-2
d_call: TRBD1
clone_size: NA
cdr3_nt: TGTGCCAGCAGCCAAGAATACAGGGGTGGCTACACCTTC
cdr3_aa: CASSQEYRGGYTF

v_call: TRBV13
j_call: TRBJ2-1
d_call: NA
clone_size: NA
cdr3_nt: TGTGCCAGCAGATCCCTTAGCTACAATGAGCAGTTCTTC
cdr3_aa: CASRSLSYNEQFF

v_call: TRBV7-6
j_call: TRBJ1-5
d_call: TRBD1
clone_size: NA
cdr3_nt: TGTGCCAGCAGCCCGGGGCTGACAGGGAGCAATCAGCCCCAGCATTTT
cdr3_aa: CASSPGLTGSNQPQHF

v_call: TRBV6-5
j_call: TRBJ1-1
d_call: NA
clone_size: NA
cdr3_nt: TGTGCCAGCAGTTACCAAGGACACCACACTGAAGCTTTCTTT
cdr3_aa: CASSYQGHHTEAFF

v_call: TRBV28
j_call: TRBJ1-2
d_call: TRBD1
clone_size: NA
cdr3_nt: TGTGCCAGCAATTTTGTACAGGGGAACTATGGCTACACCTTC
cdr3_aa: CASNFVQGNYGYTF

v_call: TRBV5-1
j_call: TRBJ2-7
d_call: NA
clone_size: NA
cdr3_nt: TGCGCCAGCAGCTTCCTGGGTCAAGAGAAATCCTACGAGCAGTACTTC
cdr3_aa: CASSFLGQEKSYEQYF

v_call: TRBV10-3
j_call: TRBJ1-1
d_call: NA
clone_size: NA
cdr3_nt: TGTGCCACCACCGCCGGGACGGTGAACACTGAAGCTTTCTTT
cdr3_aa: CATTAGTVNTEAFF

v_call: TRBV10-1
j_call: TRBJ2-6
d_call: NA
clone_size: NA
cdr3_nt: TGCGCCAGCAGTGCCTCCGGGGCCAACGTCCTGACTTTC
cdr3_aa: CASSASGANVLTF

v_call: TRBV5-1
j_call: TRBJ2-2
d_call: NA
clone_size: NA
cdr3_nt: TGCGCCAGCAGCTTAGGTGGGGGATACGCCGCCGGGGAGCTGTTTTTT
cdr3_aa: CASSLGGGYAAGELFF

v_call: TRBV27
j_call: TRBJ2-3
d_call: NA
clone_size: once
cdr3_nt: TGTGCCAGCATGCTAGCAGATAGGACAGATACGCAGTATTTT
cdr3_aa: CASMLADRTDTQYF

v_call: TRBV19
j_call: TRBJ2-4
d_call: NA
clone_size: NA
cdr3_nt: TGTGCCAGTAGTATAGTAGGGGGAGCCAAAAACATTCAGTACTTC
cdr3_aa: CASSIVGGAKNIQYF